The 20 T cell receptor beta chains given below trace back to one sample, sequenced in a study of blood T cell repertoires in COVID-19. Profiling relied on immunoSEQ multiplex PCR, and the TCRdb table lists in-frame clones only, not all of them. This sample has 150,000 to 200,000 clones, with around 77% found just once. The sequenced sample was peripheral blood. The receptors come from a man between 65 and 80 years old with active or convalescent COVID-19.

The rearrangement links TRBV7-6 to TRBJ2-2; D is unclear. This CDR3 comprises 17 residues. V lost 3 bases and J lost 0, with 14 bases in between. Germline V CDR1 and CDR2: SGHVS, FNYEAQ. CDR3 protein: CASSFTGQSANTGELFF. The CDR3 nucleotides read TGTGCCAGCAGCTTCACGGGTCAGAGCGCGAACACCGGGGAGCTGTTTTTT.

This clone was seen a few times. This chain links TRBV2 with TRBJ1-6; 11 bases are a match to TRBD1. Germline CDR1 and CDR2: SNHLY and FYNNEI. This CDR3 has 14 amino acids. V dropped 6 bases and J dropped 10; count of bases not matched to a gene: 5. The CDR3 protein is CASSADRGQSPLHF. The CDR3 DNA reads TGTGCCAGCAGCGCGGACAGGGGGCAATCACCCCTCCACTTT.

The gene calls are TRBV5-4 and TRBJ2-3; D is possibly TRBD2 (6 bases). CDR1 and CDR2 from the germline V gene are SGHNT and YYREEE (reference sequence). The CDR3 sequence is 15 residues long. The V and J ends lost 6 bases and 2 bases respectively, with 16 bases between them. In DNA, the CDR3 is TGTGCCAGCACCTCAGTGCGGGGAAACACAGATACGCAGTATTTT. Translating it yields CASTSVRGNTDTQYF.

Here the CDR3 DNA reads TGCGCCAGCAGCTTGGAGGCAGGGAACTTAAAGACCCAGTACTTC. Protein sequence: CASSLEAGNLKTQYF. This chain connects TRBV5-1 to TRBJ2-5; D is possibly TRBD1 (5 bases). The CDR3 runs 15 residues. Trimming left V 0 bases short and J 6 bases short, with 15 bases between. Germline loops: CDR1 SGHRS, CDR2 YFSETQ.

Here the CDR3 DNA reads TGTGCCAGCGTTAAACAGGGTAAGACTGAAGCTTTCTTT. This codes for CASVKQGKTEAFF. The chain couples TRBV12-3 or TRBV12-4 to TRBJ1-1, with D possibly TRBD1 on 6 matching bases. CDR3 length: 13 residues. V was clipped by 8 bases and J by 5 bases, with 15 bases between them.

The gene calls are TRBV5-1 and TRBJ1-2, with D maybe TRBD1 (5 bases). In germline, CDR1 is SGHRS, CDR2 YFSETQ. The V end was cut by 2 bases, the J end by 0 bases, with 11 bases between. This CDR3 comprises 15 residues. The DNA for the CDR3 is TGCGCCAGCAGCTTCTACAGGCAAGCTAACTATGGCTACACCTTC. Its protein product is CASSFYRQANYGYTF.

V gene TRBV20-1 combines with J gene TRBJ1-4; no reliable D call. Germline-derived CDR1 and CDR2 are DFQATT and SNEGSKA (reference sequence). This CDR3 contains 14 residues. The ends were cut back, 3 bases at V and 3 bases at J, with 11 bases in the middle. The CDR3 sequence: CSASAGSANEKLFF. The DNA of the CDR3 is TGCAGTGCTAGTGCCGGGTCAGCTAATGAAAAACTGTTTTTT.

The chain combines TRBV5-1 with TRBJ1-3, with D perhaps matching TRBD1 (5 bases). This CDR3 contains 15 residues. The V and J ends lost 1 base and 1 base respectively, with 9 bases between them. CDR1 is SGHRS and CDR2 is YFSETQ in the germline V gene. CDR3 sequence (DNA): TGCGCCAGCAGCTTGAACGGGGGATCTGGAAACACCATATATTTT. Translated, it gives CASSLNGGSGNTIYF.

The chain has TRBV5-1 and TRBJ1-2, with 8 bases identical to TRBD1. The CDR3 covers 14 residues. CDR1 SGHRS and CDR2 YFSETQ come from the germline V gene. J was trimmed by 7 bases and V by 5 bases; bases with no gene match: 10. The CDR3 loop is CASRPDTGGRGYTF. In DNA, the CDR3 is TGCGCCAGCAGACCTGATACAGGGGGACGTGGCTACACCTTC.

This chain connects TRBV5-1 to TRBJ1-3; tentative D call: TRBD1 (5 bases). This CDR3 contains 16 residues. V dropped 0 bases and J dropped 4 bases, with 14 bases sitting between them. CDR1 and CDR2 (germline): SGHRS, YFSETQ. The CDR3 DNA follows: TGCGCCAGCAGCTTGGACAGGTGGGCGGGAGGAAACACCATATATTTT. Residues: CASSLDRWAGGNTIYF.

The CDR3 DNA sequence: TGTGCCAGCAGCCCCACCCGGGACAGGGATGGTGAGCAGTTCTTC. It specifies CASSPTRDRDGEQFF. The chain links TRBV14 to TRBJ2-1, with 9 bases aligning to TRBD1. CDR1 and CDR2 (germline): SGHDN, FVKESK. Germline trimming cut 4 bases from V and 9 bases from J; bases unmatched to any gene: 10. The CDR3 sequence is 15 residues long.

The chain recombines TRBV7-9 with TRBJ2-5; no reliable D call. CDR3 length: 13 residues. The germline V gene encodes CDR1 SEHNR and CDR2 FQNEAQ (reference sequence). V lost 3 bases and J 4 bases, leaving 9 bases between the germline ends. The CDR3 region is CASSFTDSETQYF. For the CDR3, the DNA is TGTGCCAGCAGCTTTACAGATTCAGAGACCCAGTACTTC.

CDR3: CAWSVSGTQETQYF. CDR3 nucleotide sequence: TGTGCCTGGAGTGTATCGGGTACTCAAGAGACCCAGTACTTC. The V call is TRBV30, the J call TRBJ2-5; D remains unclear. Germline lookup yields CDR1 GTSNPN and CDR2 SVGIG (reference sequence). This CDR3 is built from 14 residues. V was cut by 0 bases and J by 2 bases, with 10 bases left in between.

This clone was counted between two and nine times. The CDR3 nucleotides read TGTGCCTGGAGTCGCCTAGCGGGCACAGATACGCAGTATTTT. It is translated as CAWSRLAGTDTQYF. V and J are TRBV30 and TRBJ2-3, with TRBD2 matching over 7 bases. Germline V gene lookup returns CDR1 GTSNPN and CDR2 SVGIG (reference sequence). V was pared by 2 bases and J by 1 base, with 3 bases of the junction left unmatched. The CDR3 covers 14 residues.

CDR3 coding DNA: TGCAGTGCTAGTGATATGGACAGGGGAGAAGGCGGCTACACCTTC. This gives the protein CSASDMDRGEGGYTF. The chain links TRBV20-1 to TRBJ1-2; TRBD1 matches 9 bases. The CDR3 is made up of 15 amino acids. Losses at the gene ends were 3 bases for V and 8 bases for J; bases not matched to a gene: 13. The germline CDR1 and CDR2 sequences are DFQATT and SNEGSKA (reference sequence).

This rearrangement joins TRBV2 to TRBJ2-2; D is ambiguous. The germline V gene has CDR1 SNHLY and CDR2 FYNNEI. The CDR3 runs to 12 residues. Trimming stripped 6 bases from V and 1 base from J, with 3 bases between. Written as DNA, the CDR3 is TGTGCCAGCAGCCTGAACACCGGGGAGCTGTTTTTT. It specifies CASSLNTGELFF.

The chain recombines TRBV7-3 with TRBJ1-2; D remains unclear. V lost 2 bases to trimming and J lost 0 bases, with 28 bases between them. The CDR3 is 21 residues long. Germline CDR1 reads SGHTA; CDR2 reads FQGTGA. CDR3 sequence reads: CASSLDGGNPALGGTNYGYTF. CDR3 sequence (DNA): TGTGCCAGCAGCTTAGACGGCGGTAACCCGGCTCTCGGCGGGACTAACTATGGCTACACCTTC.

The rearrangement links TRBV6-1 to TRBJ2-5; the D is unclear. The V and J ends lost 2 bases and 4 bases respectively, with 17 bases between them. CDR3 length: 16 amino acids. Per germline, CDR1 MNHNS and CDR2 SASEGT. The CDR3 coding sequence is TGTGCCAGCAGTGAATCGGCCAATATGAGGCCAGAGACCCAGTACTTC. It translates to CASSESANMRPETQYF.

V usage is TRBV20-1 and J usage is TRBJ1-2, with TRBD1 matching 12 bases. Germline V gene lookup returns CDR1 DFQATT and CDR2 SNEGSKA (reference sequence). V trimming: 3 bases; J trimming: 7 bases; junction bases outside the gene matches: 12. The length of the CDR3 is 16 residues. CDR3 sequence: CSASSGTGGLSGGYTF. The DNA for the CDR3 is TGCAGTGCTAGTTCCGGGACAGGGGGCTTAAGTGGTGGCTACACCTTC.

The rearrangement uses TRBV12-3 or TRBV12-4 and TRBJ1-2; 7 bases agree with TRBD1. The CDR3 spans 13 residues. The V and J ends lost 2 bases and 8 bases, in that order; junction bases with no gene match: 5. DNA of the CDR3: TGTGCCAGCAGTTTACAAGGGGGCGGGGGCTACACCTTC. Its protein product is CASSLQGGGGYTF.